The clone carrying this TCR beta chain was counted once. The data were obtained in a study of OX40 agonist ivuxolimab in advanced cancers. Assay used: immunoSEQ multiplex PCR; TCRdb lists only in-frame clones, some missing. This table holds roughly 92,000 clones, about 84% found once. The sequence was obtained from an adult with an advanced solid tumor such as melanoma, head and neck, liver or kidney cancer. Material: CD4+ or CD8+ T cells sorted from blood, obtained in a trial of the OX40 agonist ivuxolimab.

CDR3 region: CASNDRDQPQHF. The CDR3 DNA is TGTGCCAGTAACGACCGTGATCAGCCCCAGCATTTT. V usage is TRBV19 and J usage is TRBJ1-5; D is ambiguous. The V gene's germline CDR1 is LNHDA and CDR2 SQIVND (reference sequence). CDR3 length: 12 residues. Trimming took 7 bases from V and 5 from J, leaving 9 bases between them.